The rows below give T cell receptor beta chains drawn from one sample of a study of technical replicates of blood from a few donors. Profiled with immunoSEQ multiplex PCR; TCRdb holds only in-frame clones, not every one. The data show about 16,000 clones, with roughly 86% seen just once and 9.5% to 12% held by the top ten. Sequencing used PBMCs. The source is a human donor in good health. CDR3s include the opening cysteine and the closing phenylalanine or tryptophan. The D gene is left open where the match is weak. Not all rows give a size; the values are once, few, many and, for expanded clones, a class.

V: TRBV7-9
J: TRBJ2-3
D: TRBD2
size: few
CDR3: CASSFPSGSSTDTQYF
DNA: TGTGCCAGCAGCTTCCCTAGCGGCTCTAGCACAGATACGCAGTATTTT

V: TRBV27
J: TRBJ2-1
D: TRBD2
size: .
CDR3: CASRPVDSGASSYNEQFF
DNA: TGTGCCAGCAGGCCGGTCGATAGCGGGGCTAGCTCCTACAATGAGCAGTTCTTC

V: TRBV28
J: TRBJ2-3
D: TRBD2
size: .
CDR3: CASSSSSSGRADTQYF
DNA: TGTGCCAGCAGTTCCTCATCAAGCGGGAGGGCAGATACGCAGTATTTT

V: TRBV6-4
J: TRBJ2-1
D: TRBD1
size: .
CDR3: CASSDRQGGYNEQFF
DNA: TGTGCCAGCAGTGACCGACAGGGTGGTTACAATGAGCAGTTCTTC

V: TRBV4-2
J: TRBJ2-5
D: .
size: .
CDR3: CASSQEGRTGETQYF
DNA: TGTGCCAGCAGCCAAGAAGGGCGGACTGGGGAGACCCAGTACTTC

V: TRBV18
J: TRBJ2-7
D: TRBD1
size: .
CDR3: CASSPPGTGAYEQYF
DNA: TGTGCCAGCTCACCACCGGGGACAGGGGCCTACGAGCAGTACTTC

V: TRBV28
J: TRBJ2-2
D: TRBD1
size: .
CDR3: CASSLLPKGQGTGELFF
DNA: TGTGCCAGCAGTTTACTCCCCAAGGGACAGGGCACCGGGGAGCTGTTTTTT

V: TRBV6-1
J: TRBJ1-5
D: TRBD1
size: .
CDR3: CASSDGTDGNQPQHF
DNA: TGTGCCAGCAGTGACGGGACAGACGGCAATCAGCCCCAGCATTTT

V: TRBV7-6
J: TRBJ1-2
D: .
size: .
CDR3: CASSLRGYGYTF
DNA: TGTGCCAGCAGCTTAAGGGGCTATGGCTACACCTTC

V: TRBV11-2
J: TRBJ2-1
D: .
size: .
CDR3: CASSLEGGSMSSYNEQFF
DNA: TGTGCCAGCAGCTTAGAAGGAGGCTCGATGAGCTCCTACAATGAGCAGTTCTTC

V: TRBV7-9
J: TRBJ2-5
D: .
size: .
CDR3: CASSSTVGTQYF
DNA: TGTGCCAGCAGCTCGACAGTTGGGACCCAGTACTTC

V: TRBV28
J: TRBJ1-1
D: .
size: .
CDR3: CASSQDSTEAFF
DNA: TGTGCCAGCAGTCAGGATTCGACTGAAGCTTTCTTT

V: TRBV15
J: TRBJ2-2
D: TRBD2
size: .
CDR3: CATSRDSSGSWELFF
DNA: TGTGCCACCAGCAGAGATAGTAGCGGGAGCTGGGAGCTGTTTTTT

V: TRBV2
J: TRBJ1-5
D: TRBD1
size: .
CDR3: CASTGQGGNQPQHF
DNA: TGTGCCAGCACTGGACAGGGAGGCAATCAGCCCCAGCATTTT

V: TRBV6-1
J: TRBJ1-4
D: TRBD1
size: .
CDR3: CASSEPDRGDEKLFF
DNA: TGTGCCAGCAGTGAACCGGACAGGGGCGATGAAAAACTGTTTTTT

V: TRBV11-3
J: TRBJ2-1
D: TRBD1
size: .
CDR3: CASSLGDSYYNEQFF
DNA: TGTGCCAGCAGCTTGGGGGACAGCTACTACAATGAGCAGTTCTTC

V: TRBV7-9
J: TRBJ2-5
D: .
size: once
CDR3: CASSLDFVSVGGGRETQYF
DNA: TGTGCCAGCAGCTTAGACTTTGTATCGGTTGGAGGGGGCCGTGAGACCCAGTACTTC

V: TRBV2
J: TRBJ2-7
D: TRBD1
size: .
CDR3: CASSEHRGSSYEQYF
DNA: TGTGCCAGCAGTGAACACAGGGGATCCTCCTACGAGCAGTACTTC

V: TRBV5-1
J: TRBJ2-7
D: .
size: .
CDR3: CASRRDGAYEQYF
DNA: TGCGCCAGCAGGCGGGACGGTGCCTACGAGCAGTACTTC

V: TRBV6-6
J: TRBJ2-7
D: .
size: .
CDR3: CASSPGHGGKTYF
DNA: TGTGCCAGCAGCCCCGGACACGGCGGGAAGACGTACTTC

V: TRBV28
J: TRBJ2-1
D: .
size: .
CDR3: CASPKGGGSNEQFF
DNA: TGTGCCAGCCCTAAGGGAGGGGGTAGCAATGAGCAGTTCTTC

V: TRBV5-4
J: TRBJ1-5
D: TRBD1
size: .
CDR3: CASSDGTGNWGNQPQHF
DNA: TGTGCCAGCAGCGACGGGACAGGGAATTGGGGCAATCAGCCCCAGCATTTT

V: TRBV19
J: TRBJ2-2
D: TRBD2
size: .
CDR3: CASSGVAGVVSTGELFF
DNA: TGTGCCAGTAGTGGAGTAGCGGGAGTTGTTAGCACCGGGGAGCTGTTTTTT

V: TRBV6-5
J: TRBJ2-7
D: TRBD2
size: .
CDR3: CASSPRASGIGEQYF
DNA: TGTGCCAGCAGCCCCCGAGCTAGCGGGATCGGCGAGCAGTACTTC

V: TRBV19
J: TRBJ2-1
D: .
size: .
CDR3: CASSIYSSGRYNEQFF
DNA: TGTGCCAGTAGTATTTATTCCAGCGGGCGCTACAATGAGCAGTTCTTC

V: TRBV11-3
J: TRBJ2-5
D: TRBD2
size: .
CDR3: CASSQGLAEQETQYF
DNA: TGTGCCAGCAGCCAGGGACTAGCGGAACAAGAGACCCAGTACTTC

V: TRBV18
J: TRBJ2-5
D: .
size: .
CDR3: CASSPPDRLLTGETQYF
DNA: TGTGCCAGCTCACCACCGGATCGGCTCCTTACAGGGGAGACCCAGTACTTC

V: TRBV10-1
J: TRBJ1-5
D: .
size: .
CDR3: CASSEEGVRGGNQPQHF
DNA: TGCGCCAGCAGTGAGGAGGGGGTCAGGGGAGGCAATCAGCCCCAGCATTTT

V: TRBV7-8
J: TRBJ2-5
D: .
size: .
CDR3: CASSLGAVQETQYF
DNA: TGTGCCAGCAGCTTAGGAGCGGTCCAAGAGACCCAGTACTTC

V: TRBV28
J: TRBJ2-7
D: TRBD1
size: once
CDR3: CASSYLPGTGVYEQYF
DNA: TGTGCCAGCAGTTACCTCCCCGGGACAGGGGTCTACGAGCAGTACTTC

V: TRBV19
J: TRBJ2-7
D: TRBD1
size: few
CDR3: CASSIDLSVGTAYEQYF
DNA: TGTGCCAGTAGTATAGATCTATCGGTGGGGACAGCCTACGAGCAGTACTTC

V: TRBV5-5
J: TRBJ2-1
D: .
size: .
CDR3: CASSTGTSYNEQFF
DNA: TGTGCCAGCAGCACAGGCACTTCCTACAATGAGCAGTTCTTC

V: TRBV10-3
J: TRBJ2-7
D: TRBD2
size: .
CDR3: CATTGTSGRSYEQYF
DNA: TGTGCCACAACCGGGACTAGCGGGCGATCCTACGAGCAGTACTTC

V: TRBV1
J: TRBJ2-3
D: .
size: .
CDR3: CTSSQDFMVGLAGGGPSTDTQYF
DNA: TGCACCAGCAGCCAAGATTTTATGGTAGGACTAGCGGGAGGAGGTCCGAGCACAGATACGCAGTATTTT

V: TRBV5-4
J: TRBJ1-1
D: .
size: few
CDR3: CASGAGSPLAGTEAFF
DNA: TGTGCCAGCGGGGCAGGGTCCCCTTTAGCGGGGACTGAAGCTTTCTTT

V: TRBV27
J: TRBJ1-2
D: TRBD1
size: .
CDR3: CASSRTGGWGGYGYTF
DNA: TGTGCCAGCAGTCGAACAGGGGGCTGGGGAGGCTATGGCTACACCTTC

V: TRBV25-1
J: TRBJ1-2
D: .
size: .
CDR3: CASSESGGPDIRGYTF
DNA: TGTGCCAGCAGTGAATCCGGGGGGCCCGATATTAGGGGCTACACCTTC

V: TRBV5-5
J: TRBJ1-1
D: TRBD1
size: .
CDR3: CASSSQGASYGEAFF
DNA: TGTGCCAGCAGCTCTCAGGGGGCCTCCTACGGTGAAGCTTTCTTT

V: TRBV14
J: TRBJ2-7
D: TRBD2
size: once
CDR3: CASSRGLAGNEQYF
DNA: TGTGCCAGCAGCCGGGGACTAGCGGGAAACGAGCAGTACTTC

V: TRBV10-3
J: TRBJ1-3
D: TRBD1
size: .
CDR3: CAISEGGQGTNTIYF
DNA: TGTGCCATCAGTGAGGGAGGACAGGGGACAAACACCATATATTTT

V: TRBV7-2
J: TRBJ2-5
D: .
size: .
CDR3: CASSRTLQETQYF
DNA: TGTGCCAGCAGCCGCACCCTACAAGAGACCCAGTACTTC

V: TRBV27
J: TRBJ2-1
D: TRBD2
size: .
CDR3: CASRHTILAGVLVGNEQFF
DNA: TGTGCCAGCAGACATACTATACTAGCGGGAGTCTTGGTCGGCAATGAGCAGTTCTTC

V: TRBV14
J: TRBJ1-4
D: TRBD1
size: .
CDR3: CASSQGTGKGTNEKLFF
DNA: TGTGCCAGCAGCCAGGGGACAGGGAAGGGGACTAATGAAAAACTGTTTTTT

V: TRBV6-1
J: TRBJ2-2
D: .
size: once
CDR3: CASSLGLANGELFF
DNA: TGTGCCAGCAGCCTGGGGCTAGCGAACGGGGAGCTGTTTTTT

V: TRBV1
J: TRBJ2-7
D: .
size: .
CDR3: CTSSSLPQRDIPYEQYF
DNA: TGCACCAGCAGCTCTCTCCCTCAGCGAGATATACCCTACGAGCAGTACTTC

V: TRBV5-1
J: TRBJ2-7
D: .
size: .
CDR3: CASSTPGDPYEQYF
DNA: TGCGCCAGCAGCACCCCGGGGGACCCCTACGAGCAGTACTTC

V: TRBV2
J: TRBJ2-1
D: TRBD2
size: .
CDR3: CASIPGTTHDQQFF
DNA: TGTGCCAGCATTCCCGGGACTACACACGATCAGCAGTTCTTC

V: TRBV4-1
J: TRBJ2-1
D: .
size: once
CDR3: CASRDLLGNEQFF
DNA: TGCGCCAGCAGGGACTTACTAGGCAATGAGCAGTTCTTC

V: TRBV7-9
J: TRBJ2-1
D: TRBD2
size: .
CDR3: CASSASMTSGSYNEQFF
DNA: TGTGCCAGCAGCGCCTCTATGACTAGCGGCTCCTACAATGAGCAGTTCTTC